These 26 T cell receptor beta chains were sequenced from one sample in a study of cytomegalovirus exposure and HLA in healthy donors. This PCR relied on a set of 60 Vbeta primers and 13 Jbeta primers. Some clones are missing from TCRdb's copy, which holds only in-frame ones; the method was immunoSEQ multiplex PCR. Here the sample spans over 100,000 clones, 81% being singletons. Material for sequencing was PBMCs. The receptor set was obtained from a woman aged 25-40 years in good health and CMV-seronegative.

The chain recombines TRBV7-6 with TRBJ2-7, with D tentatively TRBD2 (6 bases). V was pared by 7 bases and J by 2 bases, with 18 bases between. The CDR3 loop spans 15 amino acids. Germline values: CDR1 SGHVS, CDR2 FNYEAQ. The CDR3 sequence is CASTPLVGGAYEQYF. CDR3 in DNA: TGTGCCAGCACACCCCTAGTTGGCGGGGCCTACGAGCAGTACTTC.

CDR3 region: CASSLGVSTAGGGETQYF. In nucleotides, the CDR3 is TGCGCCAGCAGCTTGGGGGTGTCTACAGCGGGAGGTGGAGAGACCCAGTACTTC. The V and J genes are TRBV5-1 and TRBJ2-5, with 9 bases lining up with TRBD2. The CDR3 is 18 residues long. Germline assignment: CDR1 SGHRS and CDR2 YFSETQ. V was clipped by 0 bases and J by 4 bases; unmatched bases: 13.

This clone has only a few counts. V gene TRBV5-1 combines with J gene TRBJ2-3; a possible D gene is TRBD2 (5 bases). Trimming cost V 0 bases and J 5 bases, with 7 bases left between them. The CDR3 consists of 13 residues. The V gene's germline CDR1 is SGHRS and CDR2 YFSETQ. The CDR3 region is CASSLEGRDTQYF. CDR3 bases: TGCGCCAGCAGCTTGGAAGGGAGAGATACGCAGTATTTT.

This chain joins TRBV7-2 and TRBJ2-7; D unresolved. This CDR3 contains 12 residues. Trimming shortened V by 3 bases and J by 4 bases, and 7 bases separated the two germline ends. CDR1 and CDR2 from the germline V gene are SGHTA and FQGNSA. The CDR3 DNA reads as TGTGCCAGCAGCTTCTCTTCGTACGAGCAGTACTTC. This codes for CASSFSSYEQYF.

The chain couples TRBV10-3 to TRBJ1-1; 10 nucleotides align to TRBD1. V shed 6 bases, J shed 5 bases, and the junction held 12 bases outside the gene matches. There are 16 residues in the CDR3. Germline V gives CDR1 ENHRY, CDR2 SYGVKD. The CDR3 bases are TGTGCCATCAGACCGACAGGGGGCGCGGGTCGGACTGAAGCTTTCTTT. It specifies CAIRPTGGAGRTEAFF.

The J gene is TRBJ1-2, the V gene TRBV7-8, with TRBD1 as a possible D gene (6 bases). The CDR3 has 13 amino acids. Trimming removed 2 bases from V and 5 bases from J, with 9 bases in between. CDR1 and CDR2 (germline): SGHVS, FQNEAQ. The CDR3 DNA sequence: TGTGCCAGCAGCTTAACAGGGTTGTATGGCTACACCTTC. Translated: CASSLTGLYGYTF.

The CDR3, as DNA: TGTGCCAGCAGACCTTCTAGCGGGAGGTGGGAAGAGACCCAGTACTTC. Amino acid sequence: CASRPSSGRWEETQYF. The chain is built from TRBV5-4 and TRBJ2-5; TRBD2 matches 11 bases. The CDR3 runs to 16 residues. J was trimmed by 3 bases and V by 5 bases; bases with no gene match: 9. The germline V gene has CDR1 SGHNT and CDR2 YYREEE (reference sequence).

The chain is built from TRBV10-3 and TRBJ2-1; possibly TRBD1 for D (6 bases). CDR1 ENHRY and CDR2 SYGVKD come from the germline V gene. The CDR3 spans 14 residues. The germline V and J ends were trimmed by 5 bases and 5 bases, with 13 bases remaining between them. CDR3 nucleotide sequence: TGTGCCATCAGTTTGGACAGTGAAAACAATGAGCAGTTCTTC. It translates to CAISLDSENNEQFF.

About this clone: An end of the junction differs from the germline gene, which may be a read error. V and J are TRBV5-6 and TRBJ2-3, with 10 bases matching TRBD2. The CDR3 is 17 residues long. CDR1 and CDR2 from the germline V gene are SGHDT and YYEEEE. CDR3 DNA: TGTGCCAGCACCTTGGAGCGGGAGGGCCTCTTCACAGATACGCAGTATTTT. The encoded protein is CASTLEREGLFTDTQYF.

The V call is TRBV2, the J call TRBJ2-3; 11 bases align to TRBD2. The CDR3 runs 18 residues. Trimming took 5 bases from V and 1 from J; bases not matched to a gene: 11. Germline CDR1 reads SNHLY; CDR2 reads FYNNEI. In nucleotides, the CDR3 is TGTGCCAGCAGTAACGAATACCTGGGACTAGCGGGCACAGATACGCAGTATTTT. Protein product: CASSNEYLGLAGTDTQYF.

The chain combines TRBV5-1 with TRBJ2-3; 10 positions match TRBD2. V lost 1 base to trimming and J lost 2 bases; unmatched junction nucleotides: 13. CDR3 length: 19 amino acids. In germline, CDR1 is SGHRS, CDR2 YFSETQ. The CDR3 is CASSLRLASGSSLTDTQYF. CDR3 nucleotides: TGCGCCAGCAGCTTGAGGTTGGCTAGCGGGAGTTCGCTCACAGATACGCAGTATTTT.

CDR3: CASSRDRAGANVLTF. The CDR3 DNA follows: TGTGCCAGTAGTAGGGACAGGGCTGGGGCCAACGTCCTGACTTTC. The V and J genes are TRBV19 and TRBJ2-6, with 9 bases matching TRBD1. This CDR3 contains 15 residues. V was pared by 4 bases and J by 2 bases, with 0 bases of the junction left unmatched. Germline V lookup: CDR1 LNHDA, CDR2 SQIVND (reference sequence).

The V call is TRBV11-1, the J call TRBJ2-2; D is possibly TRBD1 (6 bases). V lost 5 bases and J 6 bases, leaving 13 bases between the germline ends. Germline CDR1 reads SGHAT; CDR2 reads FQDESV (reference sequence). This CDR3 has 14 residues. CDR3 region: CASSTQTGSGELFF. CDR3 DNA: TGTGCCAGCAGCACCCAGACAGGTTCCGGGGAGCTGTTTTTT.

This clone was seen only a few times. The rearrangement uses TRBV6-5 and TRBJ2-3; TRBD2 matches at 11 bases. The junction had 7 bases not matched to a gene; V was cut back by 6 bases and J by 5 bases. This CDR3 has 15 residues. The V gene's germline CDR1 is MNHEY and CDR2 SVGAGI. The CDR3 region has the DNA TGTGCCAGCAGGATAGCGGGAGGGCGTGGAGATACGCAGTATTTT. Translated: CASRIAGGRGDTQYF.

V gene TRBV6-6 combines with J gene TRBJ1-4; TRBD1 agrees at 7 bases. V dropped 4 bases and J dropped 7; count of bases not matched to a gene: 3. CDR3 length: 13 residues. Per the germline V gene, CDR1 is MNHNY and CDR2 is SVGAGI (reference sequence). CDR3 DNA: TGTGCCAGCAGTTCCTCAGGGGGTGAAAAACTGTTTTTT. Its translation is CASSSSGGEKLFF.

The V and J genes are TRBV9 and TRBJ2-1, with TRBD2 matching 7 bases. Trimming at V came to 3 bases and at J to 6 bases, leaving 9 bases not matched to a gene. This CDR3 comprises 15 residues. CDR1 is SGDLS, CDR2 YYNGEE, per germline. The CDR3 coding sequence is TGTGCCAGCAGCGCTTCAGCCGGGACTATCAATGAGCAGTTCTTC. Translating it yields CASSASAGTINEQFF.

This clone was counted only a few times. This chain joins TRBV7-2 and TRBJ2-3, with 8 bases fitting TRBD2. CDR1 and CDR2 (germline): SGHTA, FQGNSA. This CDR3 comprises 15 residues. Trimming cost V 4 bases and J 1 base; bases outside gene matches: 4. The CDR3 is CASSSGRGGTDTQYF. The CDR3 DNA follows: TGTGCCAGCAGCTCCGGGAGGGGGGGCACAGATACGCAGTATTTT.

The chain recombines TRBV25-1 with TRBJ2-2; a possible D gene is TRBD2 (6 bases). CDR3 length: 14 amino acids. Germline CDR1 is MGHDK and CDR2 is SYGVNS. Trimming removed 2 bases from V and 3 bases from J, with 7 bases in between. The CDR3 loop reads CASSEGGDTGELFF. CDR3 bases: TGTGCCAGCAGTGAAGGCGGGGACACCGGGGAGCTGTTTTTT.

The gene calls are TRBV7-9 and TRBJ2-7, with TRBD1 matching 7 bases. V trimming: 1 base; J trimming: 3 bases; junction bases outside the gene matches: 9. The germline CDR1 and CDR2 sequences are SEHNR and FQNEAQ (reference sequence). This CDR3 comprises 16 residues. CDR3 nucleotides: TGTGCCAGCAGCTTAGGGACAGGCGTTAGCTACTACGAGCAGTACTTC. Protein: CASSLGTGVSYYEQYF. Full variable domain (missing parts from reference TRBV7-9 and TRBJ2-7): DTGVSQNPRHKITKRGQNVTFRCDPISEHNRLYWYRQTLGQGPEFLTYFQNEAQLEKSRLLSDRFSAERPKGSFSTLEIQRTEQGDSAMYLCASSLGTGVSYYEQYFGPGTRLTVT.

This clone was seen a handful of times. The rearrangement uses TRBV5-1 and TRBJ1-1, with D tentatively TRBD1 (6 bases). V lost 0 bases and J lost 5, with 14 bases in between. The V gene's germline CDR1 is SGHRS and CDR2 YFSETQ. The CDR3 contains 15 residues. The CDR3 loop reads CASSLAVGAETEAFF. The DNA for the CDR3 is TGCGCCAGCAGCTTGGCCGTGGGGGCAGAAACTGAAGCTTTCTTT.

The chain links TRBV4-1 to TRBJ2-2, with 12 bases lining up with TRBD2. Germline V gene data show CDR1 as MGHRA and CDR2 as YSYEKL. The ends lost 4 bases at V and 6 bases at J; junction bases unmatched: 3. The CDR3 loop spans 15 amino acids. CDR3 nucleotide sequence: TGCGCCAGCAGCCGACTAGCGGGAGATGCCGGGGAGCTGTTTTTT. It encodes CASSRLAGDAGELFF.

The gene calls are TRBV6-1 and TRBJ2-1, with D possibly being TRBD1 (7 bases). The germline V gene encodes CDR1 MNHNS and CDR2 SASEGT. V lost 4 bases to trimming and J lost 3 bases, with 25 bases between them. The CDR3 is 19 residues long. The CDR3 sequence: CASSGGQRGVSRGYNEQFF. The CDR3 DNA reads TGTGCCAGCAGTGGGGGACAGCGCGGGGTCTCCCGGGGCTACAATGAGCAGTTCTTC.

This clone was found once. V gene TRBV11-3 combines with J gene TRBJ2-7; 8 bases are a match to TRBD1. The trim removed 6 bases at V and 7 bases at J, leaving 5 bases unmatched. CDR1 and CDR2 from the germline V gene are SGHNT and YENEEA. The CDR3 has 12 residues. The CDR3 sequence: CASSYQGAEQYF. The CDR3, as DNA: TGTGCCAGCAGTTATCAGGGGGCTGAGCAGTACTTC.

The chain links TRBV6-1 to TRBJ2-7; the match to TRBD1 covers 7 bases. This CDR3 comprises 16 residues. V was pared by 6 bases and J by 2 bases, with 13 bases of the junction left unmatched. Germline-derived CDR1 and CDR2 are MNHNS and SASEGT. The CDR3 DNA is TGTGCCAGCAGAGAACCCTGGGACAGCCGCCCCTACGAGCAGTACTTC. Amino acid sequence: CASREPWDSRPYEQYF.

The chain joins TRBV11-2 to TRBJ2-1; the match to TRBD2 covers 9 bases. V lost 5 bases, J lost 7 bases, and 9 bases stayed unmatched. Germline CDR1 SGHAT, CDR2 FQNNGV. The CDR3 runs 15 residues. The CDR3: CASSTLAGIINEQFF. CDR3 in DNA: TGTGCCAGCAGCACGCTAGCGGGAATCATTAATGAGCAGTTCTTC.

CDR3 sequence reads: CSAGLGSSYNEQFF. The CDR3, as DNA: TGCAGCGCCGGACTGGGGAGCTCCTACAATGAGCAGTTCTTC. V is TRBV29-1 and J is TRBJ2-1, with D possibly TRBD2 on 5 matching bases. CDR3 length: 14 amino acids. V lost 7 bases, J lost 0 bases, and 13 bases lay in between. Germline V CDR1 and CDR2: SQVTM, ANQGSEA.